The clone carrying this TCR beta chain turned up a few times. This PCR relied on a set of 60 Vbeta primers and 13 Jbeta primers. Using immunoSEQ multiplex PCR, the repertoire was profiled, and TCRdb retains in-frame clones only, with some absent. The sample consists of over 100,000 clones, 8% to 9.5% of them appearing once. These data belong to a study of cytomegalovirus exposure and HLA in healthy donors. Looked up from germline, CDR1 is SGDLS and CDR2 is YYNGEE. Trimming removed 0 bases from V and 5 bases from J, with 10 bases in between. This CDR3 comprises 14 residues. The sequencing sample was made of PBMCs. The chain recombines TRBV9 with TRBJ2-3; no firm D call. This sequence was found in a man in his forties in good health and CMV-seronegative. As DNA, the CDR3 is TGTGCCAGCAGCGTAGGTCAGGTTAGAGATACGCAGTATTTT. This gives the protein CASSVGQVRDTQYF.